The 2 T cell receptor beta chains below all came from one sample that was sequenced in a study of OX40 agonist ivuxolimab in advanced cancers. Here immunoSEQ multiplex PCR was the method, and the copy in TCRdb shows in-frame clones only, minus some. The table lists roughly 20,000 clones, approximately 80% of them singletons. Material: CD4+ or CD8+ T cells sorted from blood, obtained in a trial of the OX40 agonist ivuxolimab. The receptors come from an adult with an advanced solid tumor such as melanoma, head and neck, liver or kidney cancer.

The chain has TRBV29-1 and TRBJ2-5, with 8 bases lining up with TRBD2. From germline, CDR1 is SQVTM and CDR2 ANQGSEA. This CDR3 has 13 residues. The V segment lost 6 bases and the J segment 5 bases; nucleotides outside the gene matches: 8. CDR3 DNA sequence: TGCAGCGTCTCCGGGGGGGTGGAGGAGACCCAGTACTTC. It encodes CSVSGGVEETQYF. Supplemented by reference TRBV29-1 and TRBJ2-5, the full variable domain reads SAVISQKPSRDICQRGTSLTIQCQVDSQVTMMFWYRQQPGQSLTLIATANQGSEATYESGFVIDKFPISRPNLTFSTLTVSNMSPEDSSIYLCSVSGGVEETQYFGPGTRLLVL.

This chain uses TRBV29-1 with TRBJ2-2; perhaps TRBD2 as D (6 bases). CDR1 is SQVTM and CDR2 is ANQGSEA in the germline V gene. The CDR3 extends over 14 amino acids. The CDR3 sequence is CSALGGDYTGELFF. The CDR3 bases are TGCAGTGCGCTTGGCGGGGATTACACCGGGGAGCTGTTTTTT.